Given below is one T cell receptor beta chain in context. The data were taken from a study of graft-versus-host responses after intestinal transplantation. About the study: The transplants performed in recipients were multivisceral, liver-intestinal, or isolated intestinal.

The graft tissue was processed, and this released both intraepithelial and lamina propria lymphocytes. Trimming cost V 1 base and J 0 bases, with 13 bases left between them. This CDR3 comprises 16 residues. Germline CDR1 SGHRS, CDR2 YFSETQ. Produced via immunoSEQ multiplex PCR; TCRdb's table is partial and in-frame only. This table has 20,000 or so clones, roughly 72% appearing once. This clonotype was obtained from a human patient who received an intestinal transplant, so some T cells may come from the graft donor. Source: ileum tissue, taken around 20 days after intestinal transplant. The chain joins TRBV5-1 to TRBJ2-5; D might be TRBD1 (7 bases). Here the CDR3 reads CASSLRQGGYQETQYF. Written as DNA, the CDR3 is TGCGCCAGCAGCTTGCGACAGGGAGGATACCAAGAGACCCAGTACTTC.